This T cell receptor beta chain is drawn from a study of blood T cell repertoires in COVID-19. Study-wide context: The United States, Italy and Spain supplied acute and convalescent COVID-19 samples. Nucleic acid was either cDNA or gDNA, and it came from T cells, B-cell-depleted T cells, or PBMCs.

Recruits, aged roughly 18 to 89 years, lived in under 25 US areas. In the authors' workflow: Reference gene primer amplification gave nucleated cell count estimates. Measured with immunoSEQ multiplex PCR; TCRdb has only the in-frame clones, and not every one. The V and J calls and the clone size are those of that table, but D and trimming were determined from the DNA. This table holds around 250,000 clones, about nine tenths found once. The CDR3 covers 14 residues. V shed 5 bases, J shed 4 bases, and the junction held 6 bases outside the gene matches. Per the germline V gene, CDR1 is MNHEY and CDR2 is SVGEGT.

The chain links TRBV6-2 or TRBV6-3 to TRBJ2-7; 9 nucleotides match TRBD1. The sequencing input was PBMCs or T cells enriched from blood (not recorded which). The receptor's source is a woman in her twenties or thirties with acute COVID-19. Here the CDR3 DNA reads TGTGCCAGCAGTACGCCGACAGGGGGGTACGAGCAGTACTTC. Translating gives CASSTPTGGYEQYF.